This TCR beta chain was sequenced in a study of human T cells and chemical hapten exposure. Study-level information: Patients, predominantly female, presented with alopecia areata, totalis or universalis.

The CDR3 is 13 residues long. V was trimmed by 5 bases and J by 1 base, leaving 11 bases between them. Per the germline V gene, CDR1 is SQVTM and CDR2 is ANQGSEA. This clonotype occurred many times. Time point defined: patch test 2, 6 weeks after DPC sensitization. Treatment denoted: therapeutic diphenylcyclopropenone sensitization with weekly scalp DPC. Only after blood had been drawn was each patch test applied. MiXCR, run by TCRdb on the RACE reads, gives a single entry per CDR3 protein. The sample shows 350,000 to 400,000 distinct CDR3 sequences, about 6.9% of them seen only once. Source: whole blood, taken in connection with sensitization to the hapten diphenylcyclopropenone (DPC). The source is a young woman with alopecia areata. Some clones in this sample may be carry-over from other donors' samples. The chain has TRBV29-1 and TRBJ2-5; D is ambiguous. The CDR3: CSVIRNRQETQYF. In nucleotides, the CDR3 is TGCAGCGTTATCAGGAACCGCCAAGAGACCCAGTACTTC.